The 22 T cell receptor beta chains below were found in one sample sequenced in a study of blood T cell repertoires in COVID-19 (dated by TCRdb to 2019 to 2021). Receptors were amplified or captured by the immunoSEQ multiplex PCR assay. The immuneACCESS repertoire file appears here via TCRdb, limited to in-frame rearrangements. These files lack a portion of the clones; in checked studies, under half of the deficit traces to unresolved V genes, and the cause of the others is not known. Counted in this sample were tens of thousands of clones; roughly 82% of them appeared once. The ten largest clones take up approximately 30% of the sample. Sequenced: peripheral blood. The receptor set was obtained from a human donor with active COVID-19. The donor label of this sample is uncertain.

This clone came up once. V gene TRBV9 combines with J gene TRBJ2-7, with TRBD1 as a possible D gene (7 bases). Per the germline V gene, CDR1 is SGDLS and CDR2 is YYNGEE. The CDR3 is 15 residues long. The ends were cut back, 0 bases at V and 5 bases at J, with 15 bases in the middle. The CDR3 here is CASSVGGRGVNEQYF. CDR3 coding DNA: TGTGCCAGCAGCGTAGGGGGCAGGGGGGTAAACGAGCAGTACTTC.

The CDR3: CASSPEAGTNEQYF. CDR3 nucleotide sequence: TGTGCCAGCTCACCAGAGGCAGGGACTAACGAGCAGTACTTC. This chain joins TRBV18 and TRBJ2-7; 7 nucleotides align to TRBD2. CDR3 length: 14 residues. Losses at the gene ends were 2 bases for V and 5 bases for J; bases not matched to a gene: 6. Germline CDR1 is KGHSH and CDR2 is LQKENI. The variable domain in full, completed from reference TRBV18 and TRBJ2-7, reads NAGVMQNPRHLVRRRGQEARLRCSPMKGHSHVYWYRQLPEEGLKFMVYLQKENIIDESGMPKERFSAEFPKEGPSILRIQQVVRGDSAAYFCASSPEAGTNEQYFGPGTRLTVT.

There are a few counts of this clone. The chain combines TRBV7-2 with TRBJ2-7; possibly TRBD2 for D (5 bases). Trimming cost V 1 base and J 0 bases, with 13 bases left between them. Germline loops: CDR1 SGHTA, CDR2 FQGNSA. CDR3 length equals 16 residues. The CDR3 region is CASSLVASLSSYEQYF. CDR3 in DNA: TGTGCCAGCAGCTTAGTAGCTAGCCTCAGCTCCTACGAGCAGTACTTC.

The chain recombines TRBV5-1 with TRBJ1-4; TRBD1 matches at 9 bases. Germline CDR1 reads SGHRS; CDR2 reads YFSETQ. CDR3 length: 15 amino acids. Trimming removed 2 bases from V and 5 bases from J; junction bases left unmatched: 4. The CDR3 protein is CASSLGTGRNEKLFF. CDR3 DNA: TGCGCCAGCAGCTTAGGGACAGGGAGAAATGAAAAACTGTTTTTT.

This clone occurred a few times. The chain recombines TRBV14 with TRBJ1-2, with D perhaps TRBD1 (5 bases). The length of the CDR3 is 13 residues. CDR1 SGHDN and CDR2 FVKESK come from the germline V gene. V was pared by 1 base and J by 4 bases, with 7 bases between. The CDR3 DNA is TGTGCCAGCAGCCAAGGGGGGGGCTATGGCTACACCTTC. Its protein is CASSQGGGYGYTF. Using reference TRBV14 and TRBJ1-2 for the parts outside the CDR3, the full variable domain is EAGVTQFPSHSVIEKGQTVTLRCDPISGHDNLYWYRRVMGKEIKFLLHFVKESKQDESGMPNNRFLAERTGGTYSTLKVQPAELEDSGVYFCASSQGGGYGYTFGSGTRLTVV.

The CDR3, as DNA: TGTGCCTGGAGCTCGGGGGGCAGAGACGAGCAGTACTTC. Translating gives CAWSSGGRDEQYF. The J gene is TRBJ2-7, the V gene TRBV30; tentative D call: TRBD2 (7 bases). Looked up from germline, CDR1 is GTSNPN and CDR2 is SVGIG (reference sequence). V shed 3 bases and J shed 5 bases, with 14 bases lying between them. This CDR3 has 13 amino acids.

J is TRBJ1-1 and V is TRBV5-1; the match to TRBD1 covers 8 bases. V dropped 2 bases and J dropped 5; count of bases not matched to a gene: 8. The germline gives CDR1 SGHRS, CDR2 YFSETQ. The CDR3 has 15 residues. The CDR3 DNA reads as TGCGCCAGCAGCTTTGAACAGGGGGGCATTACTGAAGCTTTCTTT. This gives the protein CASSFEQGGITEAFF.

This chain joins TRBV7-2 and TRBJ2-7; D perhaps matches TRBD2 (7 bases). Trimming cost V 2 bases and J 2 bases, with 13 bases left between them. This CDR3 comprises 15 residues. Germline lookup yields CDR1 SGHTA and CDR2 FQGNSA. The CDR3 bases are TGTGCCAGCAGCTTACGTTGGGGGGGCCCCTACGAGCAGTACTTC. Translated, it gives CASSLRWGGPYEQYF. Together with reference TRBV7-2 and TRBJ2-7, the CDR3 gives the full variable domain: GAGVSQSPSNKVTEKGKDVELRCDPISGHTALYWYRQSLGQGLEFLIYFQGNSAPDKSGLPSDRFSAERTGGSVSTLTIQRTQQEDSAVYLCASSLRWGGPYEQYFGPGTRLTVT.

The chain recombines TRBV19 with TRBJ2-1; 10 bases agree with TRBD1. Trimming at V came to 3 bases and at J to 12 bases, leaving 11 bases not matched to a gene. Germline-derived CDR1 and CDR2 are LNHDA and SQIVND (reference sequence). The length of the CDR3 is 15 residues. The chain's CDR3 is CASSMGQGTITVQFF. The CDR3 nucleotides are TGTGCCAGTAGTATGGGACAGGGGACTATTACGGTGCAGTTCTTC.

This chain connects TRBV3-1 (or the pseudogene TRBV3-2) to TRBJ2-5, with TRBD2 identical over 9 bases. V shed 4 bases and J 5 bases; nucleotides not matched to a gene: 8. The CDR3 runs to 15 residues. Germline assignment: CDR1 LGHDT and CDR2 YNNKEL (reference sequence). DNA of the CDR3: TGTGCCAGCAGCCCGGGCGGGGGGGGTTCGGAGACCCAGTACTTC. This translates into CASSPGGGGSETQYF.

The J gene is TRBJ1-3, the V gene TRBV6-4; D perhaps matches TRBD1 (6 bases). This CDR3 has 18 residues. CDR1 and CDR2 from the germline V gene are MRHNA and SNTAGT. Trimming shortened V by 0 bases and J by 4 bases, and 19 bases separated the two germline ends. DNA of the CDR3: TGTGCCAGCAGTGACTCCTATCCGGGACACTCGGCGGGAAACACCATATATTTT. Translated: CASSDSYPGHSAGNTIYF.

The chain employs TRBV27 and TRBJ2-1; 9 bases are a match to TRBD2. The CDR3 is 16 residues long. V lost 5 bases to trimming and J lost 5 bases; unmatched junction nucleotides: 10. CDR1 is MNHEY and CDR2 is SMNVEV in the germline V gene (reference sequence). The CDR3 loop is CASSPIAGETHNEQFF. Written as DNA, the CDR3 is TGTGCCAGCAGTCCAATAGCGGGAGAGACCCACAATGAGCAGTTCTTC.

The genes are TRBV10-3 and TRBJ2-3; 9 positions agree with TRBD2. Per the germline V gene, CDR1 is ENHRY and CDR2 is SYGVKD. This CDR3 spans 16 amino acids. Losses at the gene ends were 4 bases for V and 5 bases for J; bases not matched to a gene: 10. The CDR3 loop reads CAISGFSGGSIDTQYF. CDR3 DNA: TGTGCCATCAGTGGTTTCAGCGGGGGGTCGATAGATACGCAGTATTTT.

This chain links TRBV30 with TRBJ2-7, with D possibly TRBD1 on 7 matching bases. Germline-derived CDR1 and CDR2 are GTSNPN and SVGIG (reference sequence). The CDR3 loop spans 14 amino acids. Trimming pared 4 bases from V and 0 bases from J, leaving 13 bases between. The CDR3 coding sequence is TGTGCCTGGACCAGGGGGGCTCACTCCTACGAGCAGTACTTC. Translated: CAWTRGAHSYEQYF.

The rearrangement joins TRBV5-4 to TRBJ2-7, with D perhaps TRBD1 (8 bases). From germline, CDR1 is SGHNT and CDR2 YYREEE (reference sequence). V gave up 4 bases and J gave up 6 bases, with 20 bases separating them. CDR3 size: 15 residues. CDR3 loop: CASSPTGDYMFEQYF. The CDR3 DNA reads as TGTGCCAGCAGCCCGACAGGGGACTATATGTTCGAGCAGTACTTC.

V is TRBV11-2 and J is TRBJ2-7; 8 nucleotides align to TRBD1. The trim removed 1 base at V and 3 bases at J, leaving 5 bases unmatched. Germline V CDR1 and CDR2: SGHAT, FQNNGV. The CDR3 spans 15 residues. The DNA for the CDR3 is TGTGCCAGCAGCTTAGCATCACAGGGGGGCTACGAGCAGTACTTC. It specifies CASSLASQGGYEQYF.

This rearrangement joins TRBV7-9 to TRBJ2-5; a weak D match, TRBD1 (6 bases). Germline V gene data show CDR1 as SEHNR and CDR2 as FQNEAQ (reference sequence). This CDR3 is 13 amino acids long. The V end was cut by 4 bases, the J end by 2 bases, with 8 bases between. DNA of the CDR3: TGTGCCAGCAGCTGGGACACTCAAGAGACCCAGTACTTC. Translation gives CASSWDTQETQYF.

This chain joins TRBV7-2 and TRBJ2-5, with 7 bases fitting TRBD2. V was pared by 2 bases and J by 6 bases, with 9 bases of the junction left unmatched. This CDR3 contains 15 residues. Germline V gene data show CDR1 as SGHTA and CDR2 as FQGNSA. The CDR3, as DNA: TGTGCCAGCAGCTTATCGGTGACTAGCACGAAGACCCAGTACTTC. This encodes CASSLSVTSTKTQYF.

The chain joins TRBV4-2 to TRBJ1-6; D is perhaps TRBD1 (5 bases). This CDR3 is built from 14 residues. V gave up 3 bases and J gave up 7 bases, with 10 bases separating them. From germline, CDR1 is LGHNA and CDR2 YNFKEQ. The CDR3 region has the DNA TGTGCCAGCAGCCAGGGGGGTGACAATTCACCCCTCCACTTT. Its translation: CASSQGGDNSPLHF.

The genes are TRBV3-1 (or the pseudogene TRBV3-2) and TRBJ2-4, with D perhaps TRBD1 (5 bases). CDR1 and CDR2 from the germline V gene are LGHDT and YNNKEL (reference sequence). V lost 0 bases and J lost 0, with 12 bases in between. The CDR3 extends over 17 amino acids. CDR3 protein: CASSQDRAQVAKNIQYF. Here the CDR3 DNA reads TGTGCCAGCAGCCAAGATCGGGCACAGGTAGCCAAAAACATTCAGTACTTC.

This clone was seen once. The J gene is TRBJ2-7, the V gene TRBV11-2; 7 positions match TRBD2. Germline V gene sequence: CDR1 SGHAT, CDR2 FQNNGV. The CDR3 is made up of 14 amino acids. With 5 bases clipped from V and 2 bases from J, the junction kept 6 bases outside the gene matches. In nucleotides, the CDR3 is TGTGCCAGCAGCGTGTACCGGGGGGCCTACGAGCAGTACTTC. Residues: CASSVYRGAYEQYF.

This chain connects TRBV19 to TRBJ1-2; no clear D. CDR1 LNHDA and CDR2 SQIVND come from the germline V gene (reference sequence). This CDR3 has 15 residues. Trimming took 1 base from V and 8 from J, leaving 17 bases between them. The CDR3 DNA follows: TGTGCCAGTAGTATAGCTCGCCCCGCGCGGCAGGGCTACACCTTC. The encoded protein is CASSIARPARQGYTF.